This TCR beta chain appears in the sequencing data of a study of metastatic and nonmetastatic thyroid tumors. Patients were all untreated before their thyroid surgery. CDR1 is SGHAT, CDR2 FQNNGV, per germline. Trimming shortened V by 1 base and J by 3 bases, and 12 bases separated the two germline ends. The CDR3 has 15 residues. Sample share makes this clone medium-sized. What it recognizes is unknown. Using MiXCR, TCRdb reanalyzed the PCR reads. Seen here are around 45,000 clones, 3.2% observed once, and the top ten hold about 9.7%. Study-level results: Benign nodules reportedly had significantly lower TCR beta diversity than malignant thyroid tumors in blood and tumor.

This clonotype was obtained from a female donor with papillary thyroid cancer or a benign thyroid nodule (not recorded which). Some clones in this sample may be carry-over from other donors' samples. Sequencing used blood. The V call is TRBV11-2, the J call TRBJ1-2; D call uncertain. CDR3 DNA: TGTGCCAGCAGCTTAGCGTCCGCCTCGGACTATGGCTACACCTTC. Protein: CASSLASASDYGYTF.